The 25 T cell receptor beta chains reported below all come from one sample, sequenced in a study of shared clonotypes between healthy human individuals. Naive-designated CD8 cells lacked CD45RO, were positively enriched for CCR7, and omitted terminally differentiated effector memory CD45RA+ cells. Sequencing was performed with immunoSEQ multiplex PCR; in TCRdb, only in-frame clones are kept and a portion is missing. The sample includes under 2,000,000 clones, approximately 95% of them seen just once. The sequenced sample consisted of naive CD8+ T cells sorted from blood. These receptors originate from a man younger than 35 in good health.

The chain joins TRBV28 to TRBJ1-1; D ambiguous. The length of the CDR3 is 17 residues. The germline V and J ends were trimmed by 3 bases and 6 bases, with 23 bases remaining between them. CDR1 MDHEN and CDR2 SYDVKM come from the germline V gene. CDR3: CASSFLRADLRVPEAFF. In DNA form, the CDR3 reads TGTGCCAGCAGTTTCTTACGGGCCGACCTAAGGGTCCCTGAAGCTTTCTTT.

The chain is built from TRBV20-1 and TRBJ2-7; unclear D gene. The CDR3 is 11 amino acids. V gave up 6 bases and J gave up 2 bases, with 8 bases separating them. Germline CDR1 and CDR2: DFQATT and SNEGSKA (reference sequence). CDR3 DNA sequence: TGCAGTGCCACCCGGGCCTACGAGCAGTACTTC. Translating it yields CSATRAYEQYF.

The chain has TRBV10-2 and TRBJ1-1, with a tentative D call TRBD1 (5 bases). CDR1 and CDR2 (germline): WSHSY, SAAADI. There are 13 residues in the CDR3. Trimming removed 4 bases at V and 6 bases at J, with 12 bases between. CDR3 sequence: CASSGGVSAEAFF. CDR3 in DNA: TGCGCCAGCAGTGGGGGGGTATCCGCTGAAGCTTTCTTT.

The rearrangement uses TRBV19 and TRBJ1-3; 9 nucleotides align to TRBD1. This CDR3 region has 15 residues. After removal of 4 bases from V and 3 bases from J, the junction contained 4 bases not matched to a gene. In germline, CDR1 is LNHDA, CDR2 SQIVND (reference sequence). The CDR3 spells CASSSGTGSGNTIYF. The CDR3 DNA reads as TGTGCCAGTAGTAGCGGGACAGGGAGTGGAAACACCATATATTTT.

The gene calls are TRBV5-1 and TRBJ2-3; 8 nucleotides line up with TRBD2. This CDR3 comprises 17 residues. Germline CDR1 reads SGHRS; CDR2 reads YFSETQ. The ends lost 5 bases at V and 2 bases at J; junction bases unmatched: 13. CDR3 region: CASSFPIAGPDTDTQYF. CDR3 nucleotide sequence: TGCGCCAGCAGTTTCCCGATAGCGGGGCCCGACACAGATACGCAGTATTTT.

This clone is a singleton in its sample. This CDR3 is also generated by other DNA sequences in the sample. The V gene is TRBV27, the J gene TRBJ2-6; unclear D gene. The V gene lost 3 bases and the J gene lost 0 bases, with 6 bases spanning the gap. Germline-derived CDR1 and CDR2 are MNHEY and SMNVEV (reference sequence). This CDR3 has 15 residues. This chain's CDR3 is CASSFVGSGANVLTF. The CDR3 DNA is TGTGCCAGCAGTTTCGTGGGCTCTGGGGCCAACGTCCTGACTTTC.

V and J are TRBV5-8 and TRBJ1-2, with D possibly TRBD1 on 6 matching bases. The CDR3 is made up of 15 amino acids. V was pared by 2 bases and J by 6 bases, with 17 bases between. CDR1 and CDR2 from the germline V gene are SGHTS and YDEGEE. As DNA, the CDR3 is TGTGCCAGCAGCTTTACAACGGGGGCCAAGAATGGCTACACCTTC. This gives the protein CASSFTTGAKNGYTF.

Points on this clone: Other DNA sequences from this sample encode an identical CDR3 as well. V and J are TRBV4-1 and TRBJ2-7, with 7 bases lining up with TRBD1. With 3 bases clipped from V and 3 bases from J, the junction kept 8 bases outside the gene matches. CDR1 is MGHRA and CDR2 is YSYEKL in the germline V gene. The CDR3 loop spans 15 amino acids. The CDR3, as DNA: TGCGCCAGCAGCCAGGCCGGAACAGGGGACTACGAGCAGTACTTC. Protein: CASSQAGTGDYEQYF.

This chain joins TRBV7-9 and TRBJ2-1, with D perhaps matching TRBD2 (5 bases). Between the trimmed V and J ends, which lost 1 base and 1 base, there was a span of 11 bases. CDR3 length: 16 amino acids. Germline V gene lookup returns CDR1 SEHNR and CDR2 FQNEAQ (reference sequence). In DNA form, the CDR3 reads TGTGCCAGCAGCTTAGGGAGCGGAATATCCTACAATGAGCAGTTCTTC. Translated: CASSLGSGISYNEQFF. The full variable domain, completed using reference TRBV7-9 and TRBJ2-1, is DTGVSQNPRHKITKRGQNVTFRCDPISEHNRLYWYRQTLGQGPEFLTYFQNEAQLEKSRLLSDRFSAERPKGSFSTLEIQRTEQGDSAMYLCASSLGSGISYNEQFFGPGTRLTVL.

The V gene is TRBV30, the J gene TRBJ1-2, with TRBD1 identical over 8 bases. The CDR3 runs to 15 residues. V gave up 5 bases and J gave up 4 bases; unmatched junction bases: 12. Germline CDR1 reads GTSNPN; CDR2 reads SVGIG (reference sequence). CDR3: CAWLGAGGESYGYTF. The CDR3 DNA sequence: TGTGCCTGGTTAGGGGCAGGGGGCGAATCCTATGGCTACACCTTC.

The gene calls are TRBV27 and TRBJ2-7, with D perhaps TRBD1 (6 bases). V shed 0 bases and J shed 1 base, with 13 bases lying between them. CDR3 size: 16 residues. The germline V gene has CDR1 MNHEY and CDR2 SMNVEV (reference sequence). CDR3 protein: CASSLSSGDNSYEQYF. The DNA of the CDR3 is TGTGCCAGCAGTTTATCGTCAGGGGACAATTCCTACGAGCAGTACTTC.

This chain links TRBV5-8 with TRBJ2-5; D gene unclear. Germline CDR1 and CDR2: SGHTS and YDEGEE. The V and J ends lost 0 bases and 4 bases respectively, with 10 bases between them. This CDR3 has 14 residues. The CDR3 is CASSLGALGETQYF. Written as DNA, the CDR3 is TGTGCCAGCAGCTTGGGAGCTTTAGGAGAGACCCAGTACTTC.

The chain is built from TRBV19 and TRBJ2-2; D call uncertain. Germline CDR1 is LNHDA and CDR2 is SQIVND (reference sequence). Deletions cut 3 bases from V and 0 bases from J, with 8 bases between. The CDR3 contains 15 residues. In DNA form, the CDR3 reads TGTGCCAGTAGTATTTCATACGCGAACACCGGGGAGCTGTTTTTT. Residues: CASSISYANTGELFF.

The chain combines TRBV7-6 with TRBJ1-6, with D tentatively TRBD1 (6 bases). The CDR3 contains 17 residues. The V end lost 5 bases, the J end lost 7 bases, and 21 bases lay between the germline ends. Germline-derived CDR1 and CDR2 are SGHVS and FNYEAQ. In nucleotides, the CDR3 is TGTGCCAGCAGCCCGGGGCCACCCGGGACAAACAATTCACCCCTCCACTTT. Translating gives CASSPGPPGTNNSPLHF.

The chain carries TRBV28 and TRBJ1-5; 7 bases fit TRBD1. Germline trimming cut 7 bases from V and 7 bases from J; bases unmatched to any gene: 10. This CDR3 region has 14 residues. Per germline, CDR1 MDHEN and CDR2 SYDVKM. The CDR3 here is CASIPTGVGQPQHF. In DNA, the CDR3 is TGTGCCAGCATTCCAACAGGGGTCGGCCAGCCCCAGCATTTT.

The chain uses TRBV5-4 and TRBJ2-3; D call uncertain. This CDR3 has 16 amino acids. Germline values: CDR1 SGHNT, CDR2 YYREEE (reference sequence). V shed 4 bases and J shed 2 bases, with 17 bases lying between them. The CDR3 sequence: CASSPLGKGTTDTQYF. The CDR3, as DNA: TGTGCCAGCAGCCCGTTGGGGAAGGGCACCACAGATACGCAGTATTTT.

This clone was counted only a few times. The same CDR3 also results from other DNA sequences found in this sample. CDR3 protein: CASSLEGYTF. The DNA for the CDR3 is TGTGCCAGCAGCTTGGAAGGCTACACCTTC. The V and J genes are TRBV7-2 and TRBJ1-2; unclear D gene. Germline CDR1 reads SGHTA; CDR2 reads FQGNSA. The V end lost 3 bases, the J end lost 8 bases, and 4 bases lay between the germline ends. This CDR3 region has 10 residues.

This chain links TRBV19 with TRBJ2-1; TRBD2 matches at 9 bases. Looked up from germline, CDR1 is LNHDA and CDR2 is SQIVND (reference sequence). The CDR3 consists of 14 residues. Trimming removed 4 bases from V and 6 bases from J; junction bases left unmatched: 4. The CDR3: CASSTASGINEQFF. Here the CDR3 DNA reads TGTGCCAGTAGTACTGCTAGCGGGATCAATGAGCAGTTCTTC.

This clone was recorded only once. The chain has TRBV27 and TRBJ2-5; maybe TRBD1 (6 bases). The CDR3 loop spans 16 amino acids. CDR1 is MNHEY, CDR2 SMNVEV, per germline (reference sequence). Trimming pared 5 bases from V and 1 base from J, leaving 17 bases between. The CDR3 coding sequence is TGTGCCAGCAGTCCCACCGGGACAAGATTCCAAGAGACCCAGTACTTC. Encoded protein: CASSPTGTRFQETQYF.

V gene TRBV7-9 combines with J gene TRBJ1-1; D is perhaps TRBD1 (5 bases). Germline lookup yields CDR1 SEHNR and CDR2 FQNEAQ (reference sequence). V was clipped by 3 bases and J by 2 bases, with 13 bases between them. This CDR3 has 15 amino acids. As DNA, the CDR3 is TGTGCCAGCAGCTTTTCCGGGACTCTAAACACTGAAGCTTTCTTT. It yields the protein CASSFSGTLNTEAFF.

V is TRBV7-9 and J is TRBJ2-7; 7 bases line up with TRBD1. V shed 6 bases, J shed 7 bases, and the junction held 6 bases outside the gene matches. Germline CDR1 and CDR2: SEHNR and FQNEAQ (reference sequence). The CDR3 loop spans 12 amino acids. The CDR3 loop is CASRKGAGEQYF. DNA for the CDR3: TGTGCCAGCAGGAAGGGGGCTGGGGAGCAGTACTTC.

This chain uses TRBV9 with TRBJ2-2, with D possibly TRBD1 on 7 matching bases. The V end was cut by 2 bases, the J end by 3 bases, with 17 bases between. CDR1 and CDR2 from the germline V gene are SGDLS and YYNGEE. The CDR3 loop spans 17 amino acids. The CDR3: CASSVSLQGGDTGELFF. The CDR3 DNA follows: TGTGCCAGCAGCGTGAGTTTGCAGGGGGGAGACACCGGGGAGCTGTTTTTT.

In the case of this clone: This CDR3 is also generated by other DNA sequences in the sample. The gene calls are TRBV20-1 and TRBJ1-2; D is undetermined. This CDR3 has 11 residues. Germline V gene data show CDR1 as DFQATT and CDR2 as SNEGSKA (reference sequence). Trimming pared 2 bases from V and 4 bases from J, leaving 5 bases between. CDR3 region: CSARTLYGYTF. The CDR3 DNA sequence: TGCAGTGCTAGAACACTCTATGGCTACACCTTC.

The chain combines TRBV18 with TRBJ2-7, with TRBD2 matching over 7 bases. The CDR3 covers 11 residues. After removal of 5 bases from V and 6 bases from J, the junction contained 1 base not matched to a gene. The germline gives CDR1 KGHSH, CDR2 LQKENI. The CDR3 loop is CASSTGGEQYF. As DNA, the CDR3 is TGTGCCAGCTCAACGGGGGGCGAGCAGTACTTC.

The chain joins TRBV7-9 to TRBJ2-7; D is possibly TRBD1 (6 bases). The CDR3 loop spans 15 amino acids. The germline V gene has CDR1 SEHNR and CDR2 FQNEAQ (reference sequence). The V end lost 1 base, the J end lost 3 bases, and 13 bases lay between the germline ends. In nucleotides, the CDR3 is TGTGCCAGCAGCTTAGGTTTTGGACAGTTCTACGAGCAGTACTTC. Protein: CASSLGFGQFYEQYF.